Sequencing of this T cell receptor beta chain was carried out in a study of T cells after yellow fever vaccination (dated by TCRdb to the late 2010s). At the level of the whole study: The SMART-Seq v4 Ultra Low Input RNA kit was used to prepare libraries from fractions with low cell numbers. Bulk TCR alpha and beta repertoires were sequenced longitudinally to track T-cell clones before and after primary and booster YFV17D yellow fever vaccination. The cohort comprised two healthy male donors, one aged 18 to 30 and one aged 30 to 40 years. Blood was collected at multiple timepoints before and after primary and secondary immunization, and bulk PBMC replicates and cell subsets were isolated.

The paper as a whole reports these results and caveats: After the booster, most clones that had expanded after primary vaccination were detected again (about 97% of CD4 and around nine tenths of CD8), suggesting broad maintenance of memory. Because the study included only two donors, the extent to which the findings can be generalized is limited. A small fraction of clonotypes showed up in both the CD4 and CD8 compartments, probably as a result of convergent recombination. Computational filtering was needed because FACS-sorted repertoires could contain abundant contaminating clonotypes from the bulk population. Compared with the primary T-cell response, the secondary T-cell response was weaker but faster, peaking on day 5 rather than day 15.

From the germline V gene, CDR1 is MGHRA and CDR2 is YSYEKL. Trimming costs V 0 bases and J 2 bases, and their ends lie 10 bases apart. The CDR3 runs 15 residues from the cysteine to the phenylalanine. Only CDR3 DNA remains: 45 bases, in frame from the first base. The run used an Illumina NovaSeq 6000. TCR cDNA was synthesized by 5'RACE template switching, through which a universal primer site and unique molecular identifiers were introduced. cDNA synthesis was primed from both the TCR alpha and TCR beta constant segments. Two PCR steps were used to amplify libraries, with sample barcodes and sequencing adapters being added in the second step. Sequencing of libraries was done on Illumina HiSeq 2500 (2x100 bp) or NovaSeq (2x150 bp). The authors' pipeline ran thus. MIGEC was used to demultiplex reads and collapse the reads into UMI consensus sequences, and MiXCR was used for V(D)J alignment. Clonotypes responding to the vaccine were identified with edgeR on replicate PBMC samples, with the criteria of FDR below 0.01 and a log2 fold change above 5 up to day 15. Bulk clonotypes were assigned CD4 or CD8 identity according to which sequenced CD4 or CD8 repertoire held them at higher abundance. In-frame beta chains were kept once TCRdb had trimmed the public reads at Q25 with fastp and called clones with MiXCR. Rows with one shared CDR3 protein collapse into an entry with the most common genes and DNA. The V and J calls and clone size are TCRdb's, not the authors'. This sample comprises about 340,000 distinct CDR3 sequences, about 4% of them detected only once. Of the sample, approximately 25% falls within the top ten clones.

The treatment or condition label, as the study defines it: live attenuated yellow fever vaccine strain. At each blood-draw timepoint, two biological replicates of bulk PBMCs were collected. PBMCs were isolated from peripheral blood using a standard Ficoll-Paque protocol. RNA was extracted with TriZol from bulk PBMCs, CD4 and CD8 fractions, and dextramer-positive and dextramer-negative fractions. This clonotype was picked up a small number of times. This receptor's antigen is unknown. No clone much larger than this one lies a single base away; base qualities are absent. This sequence was found in a man aged 18 to 29 who received the YFV17D yellow fever vaccine. The chain couples TRBV4-1 to TRBJ1-2; the D gene is perhaps TRBD1, from 6 matching bases. This specimen was PBMCs, taken 5 days after the yellow fever booster vaccination. The CDR3 protein sequence reads: CASSQDPGGNYGYTF. Here is the DNA: TGCGCCAGCAGCCAAGATCCCGGGGGCAACTATGGCTACACCTTC.